Below are 2 T cell receptor beta chains sequenced from a single sample in a study of spatial heterogeneity in lung cancer. Study-level findings and limits: Tumor mutation counts were tracked by expanded intratumoral alpha and beta TCR counts.

These TCRs are of unknown antigen specificity. As to time point: sample taken at primary tumor resection. TCRdb passed the 5' RACE reads through MiXCR, listing each CDR3 protein once. The table has 12,000 to 15,000 distinct CDR3 sequences, approximately 4.5% seen once. Sample: lung tumor tissue, taken at surgery. These receptors all come from a female donor with early-stage non-small cell lung cancer.

Only a few counts were recorded for this clonotype. The chain recombines TRBV12-3 or TRBV12-4 with TRBJ1-3; D call uncertain. CDR3 size: 13 residues. Trimming removed 7 bases from V and 1 base from J, with 8 bases in between. CDR3 in DNA: TGTGCCAGCACCGACACGTCTGGAAACACCATATATTTT. Translating gives CASTDTSGNTIYF.

This clonotype is medium-sized. The chain recombines TRBV12-5 with TRBJ2-7; 7 nucleotides line up with TRBD1. V trimming: 6 bases; J trimming: 6 bases; junction bases outside the gene matches: 11. The CDR3 covers 14 residues. The germline V gene has CDR1 LGHNT and CDR2 FRNRAP. The CDR3 reads CASGSDRDSLEQYF. The CDR3 nucleotides read TGTGCTAGTGGATCCGACAGGGACAGCCTCGAGCAGTACTTC.